Listed below are T cell receptor beta chains from one sample, sequenced in a study of T cells in Graves' hyperthyroidism and ophthalmopathy. TCRdb re-derived calls from the multiplex PCR reads in MiXCR, one entry per CDR3 protein. The sample contains about 290,000 distinct CDR3 sequences, 13% of which appear only once. Sequenced sample: blood. Receptor source: a woman in her twenties or thirties with Graves' hyperthyroidism that later progressed to Graves' ophthalmopathy. Each CDR3 is given with its conserved first and last residue. D genes are given only for firm matches. Clone size is given for some rows only: seen once, a few or many times, or a class if the clone is expanded.

J gene | V gene | clone size | D gene | CDR3 DNA | CDR3 protein
TRBJ2-5 | TRBV6-2/TRBV6-3 | NA | NA | TGTGCCAGCAGTGCCCCGGGAGAGGGGACCCAGTACTTC | CASSAPGEGTQYF
TRBJ2-3 | TRBV5-6 | NA | NA | TGTGCCAGCAGCTACCCACCTGGGGATACGCAGTATTTT | CASSYPPGDTQYF
TRBJ2-2 | TRBV28 | few | TRBD1 | TGTGCCAGCCAGGGGGCACCGAACACCGGGGAGCTGTTTTTT | CASQGAPNTGELFF
TRBJ1-4 | TRBV7-9 | NA | NA | TGTGCCAGCAGCATCGGGACAACAACTAATGAAAAACTGTTTTTT | CASSIGTTTNEKLFF
TRBJ1-1 | TRBV12-3/TRBV12-4 | many | TRBD1 | TGTGCCAGCAGTTCAAGGGACAGGTCGAGAACTGAAGCTTTCTTT | CASSSRDRSRTEAFF
TRBJ1-2 | TRBV11-2 | many | NA | TGTGCCAGCAGCCCGGTCGGCCCCTATGGCTACACCTTC | CASSPVGPYGYTF
TRBJ2-7 | TRBV28 | many | NA | TGTGCCAGCAGTTTTCCATTTACCTACGAGCAGTACTTC | CASSFPFTYEQYF
TRBJ1-2 | TRBV20-1 | many | NA | TGCAGTGCTAGTACGAGGGAAGGCTATGGCTACACCTTC | CSASTREGYGYTF
TRBJ2-5 | TRBV24-1 | many | TRBD2 | TGTGCCACCAGTCGCGGGACTAGCGGACAAGAGACCCAGTACTTC | CATSRGTSGQETQYF
TRBJ2-3 | TRBV2 | many | NA | TGTGCCAGCAGGCCCATTGACTCGCAAAGAGATACGCAGTATTTT | CASRPIDSQRDTQYF
TRBJ2-7 | TRBV7-2 | few | TRBD1 | TGTGCCAGCAGCTTGGACAGGGGTGCCTCCGAGCAGTACTTC | CASSLDRGASEQYF
TRBJ2-6 | TRBV12-3/TRBV12-4 | NA | TRBD1 | TGTGCCAGTTCCGGGACAGGGGGCGGTGGGGCCAACGTCCTGACTTTC | CASSGTGGGGANVLTF
TRBJ2-5 | TRBV19 | NA | NA | TGTGCCAGTAGTGCACAGGGAATAGAGACCCAGTACTTC | CASSAQGIETQYF
TRBJ1-1 | TRBV11-2 | NA | NA | TGTGCCAGCAGCTACAGCACCGAGAACACTGAAGCTTTCTTT | CASSYSTENTEAFF
TRBJ2-1 | TRBV28 | NA | TRBD2 | TGTGCCAGCAGCCCCCCCGGGCTAGCGGCCTACAATGAGCAGTTCTTC | CASSPPGLAAYNEQFF
TRBJ2-7 | TRBV19 | NA | TRBD2 | TGTGCCAGTAGTATACTCCCCGGACTAGCGGGAGACGAGCAGTACTTC | CASSILPGLAGDEQYF
TRBJ2-3 | TRBV6-1 | many | TRBD2 | TGTGCCAGCAGACCCCGGGGGACTACAGTCAGTACGCAGTATTTT | CASRPRGTTVSTQYF
TRBJ2-5 | TRBV5-1 | NA | TRBD1 | TGCGCCAGCAGAGTACAGGGGCAACAAGAGACCCAGTACTTC | CASRVQGQQETQYF
TRBJ2-6 | TRBV9 | NA | TRBD2 | TGTGCCAGCAGCCAGGGACTAGCGGTCTCTGGCGCCAACGTCCTGACTTTC | CASSQGLAVSGANVLTF
TRBJ2-1 | TRBV11-2 | NA | TRBD2 | TGTGCCAGCAGCCCACTAGCGGGACGCGATGAGCAGTTCTTC | CASSPLAGRDEQFF
TRBJ1-6 | TRBV7-4 | few | NA | TGTGCCAGCAGCCCAGTAGGGGGGCGGAGCTCCTATAATTCACCCCTCCACTTT | CASSPVGGRSSYNSPLHF
TRBJ2-3 | TRBV3-1 | many | TRBD2 | TGTGCCAGCAGCCAAGACCTAGCGGGACCAGATACGCAGTATTTT | CASSQDLAGPDTQYF